Listed here are 27 T cell receptor beta chains from one sample, sequenced in a study of T cell responses to AZD1222 COVID-19 vaccine. Here immunoSEQ multiplex PCR was the method, and the copy in TCRdb shows in-frame clones only, minus some. Among 170,000 or so clones listed, approximately 90% were seen once. The sample consisted of peripheral blood, taken on day 0 of AZD1222 vaccination. These receptors were obtained from an adult in good health.

This clone was seen just once. This chain uses TRBV7-2 with TRBJ1-3, with TRBD1 matching over 9 bases. Per the germline V gene, CDR1 is SGHTA and CDR2 is FQGNSA. Trimming at V came to 0 bases and at J to 4 bases, leaving 4 bases not matched to a gene. The CDR3 is made up of 16 amino acids. The CDR3 sequence is CASSLARTGVGNTIYF. DNA of the CDR3: TGTGCCAGCAGCTTAGCTAGGACAGGGGTGGGAAACACCATATATTTT.

The rearrangement joins TRBV20-1 to TRBJ1-2; no definite D call. The CDR3 runs 11 residues. Germline assignment: CDR1 DFQATT and CDR2 SNEGSKA (reference sequence). Trimming shortened V by 5 bases and J by 3 bases, and 7 bases separated the two germline ends. CDR3 nucleotide sequence: TGCAGTGCTCAGAAAGACTATGGCTACACCTTC. Translated: CSAQKDYGYTF.

The chain carries TRBV7-8 and TRBJ1-2; D call uncertain. Germline V gives CDR1 SGHVS, CDR2 FQNEAQ. This CDR3 has 15 amino acids. Trimming pared 1 base from V and 4 bases from J, leaving 13 bases between. CDR3 sequence reads: CASSLEGGVIYGYTF. DNA for the CDR3: TGTGCCAGCAGCTTAGAAGGTGGGGTGATCTATGGCTACACCTTC.

This CDR3 reads CASSRGHEQFF. In DNA, the CDR3 is TGTGCCAGCAGCCGTGGTCATGAGCAGTTCTTC. The chain links TRBV7-9 to TRBJ2-1; D not certain. In germline, CDR1 is SEHNR, CDR2 FQNEAQ (reference sequence). The V and J ends lost 5 bases and 8 bases respectively, with 7 bases between them. This CDR3 contains 11 residues.

CDR3 protein: CASSSNPVYQPQHF. DNA for the CDR3: TGTGCCAGCAGCTCAAACCCAGTCTATCAGCCCCAGCATTTT. V is TRBV7-2 and J is TRBJ1-5; no clear D. V was clipped by 4 bases and J by 5 bases, with 12 bases between them. Per germline, CDR1 SGHTA and CDR2 FQGNSA. The CDR3 sequence is 14 residues long. Drawing the rest from reference TRBV7-2 and TRBJ1-5, the complete variable domain is GAGVSQSPSNKVTEKGKDVELRCDPISGHTALYWYRQSLGQGLEFLIYFQGNSAPDKSGLPSDRFSAERTGGSVSTLTIQRTQQEDSAVYLCASSSNPVYQPQHFGDGTRLSIL.

The chain recombines TRBV5-4 with TRBJ1-3, with D hard to call. This CDR3 is 13 amino acids long. The V gene lost 2 bases and the J gene lost 0 bases, with 3 bases spanning the gap. The germline V gene encodes CDR1 SGHNT and CDR2 YYREEE (reference sequence). The CDR3 DNA reads TGTGCCAGCAGCTTTTTCTCTGGAAACACCATATATTTT. Translated, it gives CASSFFSGNTIYF.

The V call is TRBV30, the J call TRBJ1-2; 9 nucleotides align to TRBD1. This CDR3 region has 16 residues. Per germline, CDR1 GTSNPN and CDR2 SVGIG (reference sequence). The ends lost 2 bases at V and 6 bases at J; junction bases unmatched: 13. CDR3 DNA sequence: TGTGCCTGGAGTCGTCCGCTCTGGCGGACAGGGGATGGCTACACCTTC. It codes for CAWSRPLWRTGDGYTF.

The rearrangement uses TRBV4-1 and TRBJ1-2; tentative D call: TRBD1 (5 bases). The CDR3 runs 15 residues. V shed 1 base and J shed 0 bases, with 9 bases lying between them. CDR1 and CDR2 from the germline V gene are MGHRA and YSYEKL. The CDR3 region is CASSQAQGSNYGYTF. CDR3 nucleotides: TGCGCCAGCAGCCAAGCCCAGGGCTCTAACTATGGCTACACCTTC.

The rearrangement joins TRBV28 to TRBJ1-2; the D gene is possibly TRBD1 (6 bases). V was cut by 3 bases and J by 5 bases, with 10 bases left in between. The CDR3 consists of 13 residues. Looked up from germline, CDR1 is MDHEN and CDR2 is SYDVKM. CDR3 sequence: CASSLGAEYGYTF. CDR3 coding DNA: TGTGCCAGCAGTTTGGGGGCCGAGTATGGCTACACCTTC.

The chain joins TRBV7-3 to TRBJ2-2; 9 positions match TRBD1. The germline gives CDR1 SGHTA, CDR2 FQGTGA. J was trimmed by 4 bases and V by 2 bases; bases with no gene match: 8. CDR3 length equals 17 residues. CDR3 coding DNA: TGTGCCAGCAGCTTAGCTACAGGGGGCAGGGGCACCGGGGAGCTGTTTTTT. The encoded protein is CASSLATGGRGTGELFF.

The rearrangement links TRBV4-1 to TRBJ1-2; D gene uncertain. The germline V gene encodes CDR1 MGHRA and CDR2 YSYEKL. Trimming left V 3 bases short and J 4 bases short, with 12 bases between. CDR3 length: 14 amino acids. The CDR3 nucleotides read TGCGCCAGCAGCCACGCGCTGGATGGCTATGGCTACACCTTC. This codes for CASSHALDGYGYTF.

The V gene is TRBV9, the J gene TRBJ1-3; D is unresolved. V lost 4 bases, J lost 0 bases, and 5 bases lay in between. Looked up from germline, CDR1 is SGDLS and CDR2 is YYNGEE. This CDR3 has 13 amino acids. The CDR3 is CASSPYSGNTIYF. DNA for the CDR3: TGTGCCAGCAGCCCCTACTCTGGAAACACCATATATTTT.

The CDR3 nucleotides are TGTGCCAGCAGCCCCGGGGTGCTGGTTAATGAAAAACTGTTTTTT. Translated, it gives CASSPGVLVNEKLFF. The rearrangement uses TRBV7-8 and TRBJ1-4; D gene uncertain. Trimming pared 5 bases from V and 4 bases from J, leaving 14 bases between. The CDR3 consists of 15 residues. CDR1 and CDR2 from the germline V gene are SGHVS and FQNEAQ.

The J gene is TRBJ1-4, the V gene TRBV10-2; D is uncertain. The V and J ends lost 2 bases and 8 bases respectively, with 21 bases between them. CDR1 is WSHSY, CDR2 SAAADI, per germline. This CDR3 region has 17 residues. The CDR3 DNA is TGCGCCAGCAGTGAGGGTAGGGCTCGAGGGATTGGAGAAAAACTGTTTTTT. Translating it yields CASSEGRARGIGEKLFF.

The gene calls are TRBV6-2 or TRBV6-3 and TRBJ1-1, with D perhaps matching TRBD1 (5 bases). This CDR3 has 17 residues. Germline CDR1 reads MNHEY; CDR2 reads SVGEGT. V was pared by 2 bases and J by 7 bases, with 23 bases between. The CDR3 bases are TGTGCCAGCAGTTACGGCCAGGGATATTTCCCCCCCTATGAAGCTTTCTTT. This gives the protein CASSYGQGYFPPYEAFF.

The genes are TRBV18 and TRBJ1-6; D is uncertain. Trimming shortened V by 0 bases and J by 10 bases, and 10 bases separated the two germline ends. CDR3 length: 14 amino acids. CDR1 and CDR2 from the germline V gene are KGHSH and LQKENI. CDR3 sequence: CASSPPERVSPLHF. Written as DNA, the CDR3 is TGTGCCAGCTCACCACCGGAGAGGGTCTCACCCCTCCACTTT. The full variable domain, rest sourced from reference TRBV18 and TRBJ1-6, is NAGVMQNPRHLVRRRGQEARLRCSPMKGHSHVYWYRQLPEEGLKFMVYLQKENIIDESGMPKERFSAEFPKEGPSILRIQQVVRGDSAAYFCASSPPERVSPLHFGNGTRLTVT.

The chain couples TRBV24-1 to TRBJ1-4; D not resolved. Germline V gene lookup returns CDR1 KGHDR and CDR2 SFDVKD. V was cut by 0 bases and J by 3 bases, with 13 bases left in between. There are 17 residues in the CDR3. CDR3 in amino acids: CATSDLRFDESNEKLFF. The DNA of the CDR3 is TGTGCCACCAGTGATTTGCGATTCGACGAGTCTAATGAAAAACTGTTTTTT.

The table lists this clone with a count of one. CDR3 nucleotides: TGTGCCAGTAGTATCGGGGACGGAGCTAACTATGGCTACACCTTC. This sequence encodes CASSIGDGANYGYTF. The rearrangement links TRBV19 to TRBJ1-2; weak D call: TRBD1 (5 bases). The V and J ends lost 3 bases and 0 bases respectively, with 11 bases between them. The CDR3 runs to 15 residues. Germline-derived CDR1 and CDR2 are LNHDA and SQIVND (reference sequence).

The chain employs TRBV28 and TRBJ1-3; 9 positions agree with TRBD1. This CDR3 is 17 amino acids long. CDR1 is MDHEN, CDR2 SYDVKM, per germline. J was trimmed by 3 bases and V by 1 base; bases with no gene match: 7. In DNA form, the CDR3 reads TGTGCCAGCAGTTTATCGGACAGGGGATCAGGTGGAAACACCATATATTTT. It is translated as CASSLSDRGSGGNTIYF. The complete variable domain, with remaining parts taken from reference TRBV28 and TRBJ1-3, reads DVKVTQSSRYLVKRTGEKVFLECVQDMDHENMFWYRQDPGLGLRLIYFSYDVKMKEKGDIPEGYSVSREKKERFSLILESASTNQTSMYLCASSLSDRGSGGNTIYFGEGSWLTVV.

The V gene is TRBV24-1, the J gene TRBJ1-1, with unresolved D. Trimming cost V 1 base and J 1 base, with 3 bases left between them. The CDR3 totals 13 residues. Germline lookup yields CDR1 KGHDR and CDR2 SFDVKD. CDR3 region: CATSDFKNTEAFF. For the CDR3, the DNA is TGTGCCACCAGTGATTTTAAGAACACTGAAGCTTTCTTT.

This chain uses TRBV7-9 with TRBJ1-1; D remains unclear. This CDR3 spans 12 amino acids. Trimming left V 8 bases short and J 4 bases short, with 11 bases between. The germline V gene has CDR1 SEHNR and CDR2 FQNEAQ (reference sequence). Here the CDR3 DNA reads TGTGCCAGCTTGGCAACGGGCACTGAAGCTTTCTTT. Translating it yields CASLATGTEAFF.

The chain links TRBV6-5 to TRBJ1-1, with D unclear. Looked up from germline, CDR1 is MNHEY and CDR2 is SVGAGI. V was clipped by 6 bases and J by 4 bases, with 12 bases between them. The CDR3 length is 13 residues. The CDR3 is CASSRTPGTEAFF. In nucleotides, the CDR3 is TGTGCCAGCAGCCGGACCCCAGGCACTGAAGCTTTCTTT.

About this clone: Additional DNA sequences in this sample encode the identical CDR3. The gene calls are TRBV5-6 and TRBJ2-2; weak D call: TRBD1 (6 bases). Germline loops: CDR1 SGHDT, CDR2 YYEEEE. The CDR3 is 15 residues long. Trimming took off 0 bases at V and 3 bases at J, with 9 bases between the two ends. This CDR3 reads CASSLVQGDTGELFF. The CDR3, as DNA: TGTGCCAGCAGCTTGGTACAGGGCGACACCGGGGAGCTGTTTTTT.

The chain's CDR3 is CASSSFNFVRGTNEKLFF. The CDR3 nucleotides read TGTGCCAGCAGCAGTTTTAACTTTGTCAGGGGAACTAATGAAAAACTGTTTTTT. V is TRBV28 and J is TRBJ1-4; tentative D call: TRBD1 (6 bases). Germline lookup yields CDR1 MDHEN and CDR2 SYDVKM. V lost 6 bases, J lost 1 base, and 21 bases lay in between. CDR3 length equals 18 residues.

The chain recombines TRBV4-3 with TRBJ1-2; 12 nucleotides align to TRBD1. The CDR3 covers 16 residues. Germline V CDR1 and CDR2: LGHNA, YSLEER. Trimming removed 4 bases from V and 4 bases from J; junction bases left unmatched: 7. The CDR3 region is CASSPGTGGGGYGYTF. The CDR3 bases are TGCGCCAGCAGCCCTGGGACAGGGGGCGGGGGCTATGGCTACACCTTC.

The chain has TRBV4-3 and TRBJ1-3; no clear D gene. V shed 0 bases and J shed 3 bases, with 12 bases lying between them. This CDR3 has 16 residues. Germline-derived CDR1 and CDR2 are LGHNA and YSLEER. The DNA for the CDR3 is TGCGCCAGCAGCCAAGATCTTGGACCGATTGGAAACACCATATATTTT. Protein: CASSQDLGPIGNTIYF.

The rearrangement links TRBV4-2 to TRBJ2-1; D possibly corresponds to TRBD2 (5 bases). Trimming stripped 4 bases from V and 13 bases from J, with 14 bases between. CDR1 is LGHNA, CDR2 YNFKEQ, per germline. This CDR3 is 12 amino acids long. The CDR3 spells CASSPPGRGQFF. CDR3 in DNA: TGTGCCAGCAGCCCCCCGGGCCGGGGACAGTTCTTC.